Sequencing of this T cell receptor (beta chain) was carried out in a study of blood T cells in healthy people across ages. A word on this clonotype: The junction shows a germline mismatch at one end, possibly a read error.

The germline V gene encodes CDR1 MDHEN and CDR2 SYDVKM. The CDR3 contains 12 residues. A sample-barcoded 5' primer and a J-beta primer mix were used in a second PCR of roughly 6 to 12 cycles. TCRdb itself ran the 5' RACE reads through MiXCR, one entry per CDR3 protein. This table has 1.5 million to 2 million distinct CDR3 sequences, 28% appearing once. The rearrangement joins TRBV28 to TRBJ1-2, with 7 positions matching TRBD1. Sequences were obtained from blood. The sequence came from a woman in her twenties or thirties in good health. The CDR3 region has the DNA TGTGTCAGCCGGGACAGTAACTATGGCTACACCTTC. It translates to CVSRDSNYGYTF.